Listed below are T cell receptor beta chains from one sample, sequenced in a study of beta chain features in type 1 diabetes. The data were produced by immunoSEQ multiplex PCR, yet TCRdb's version contains in-frame clones alone and is incomplete. The sample has 23,000 or so clones; 55% to 70% are singletons. The specimen was Tregs from blood. Source of these receptors: a man younger than 35 with type 1 diabetes. CDR3s include the opening cysteine and the closing phenylalanine or tryptophan. Each record gives: J gene, V gene, D gene, clone size, CDR3 DNA, CDR3 protein. A D gene is named only where the DNA matches it firmly. The size field is filled for only some rows; it gives once, few, many or a size class.

>TRBJ2-7|TRBV6-6|.|.
TGTGCCAGCAGTCGAACAGGGTTCGAGCAGTACTTC
CASSRTGFEQYF
>TRBJ2-5|TRBV28|TRBD1|.
TGTGCCAGCGCCTGGACCCCGACAGGGCAAGAGACCCAGTACTTC
CASAWTPTGQETQYF
>TRBJ1-2|TRBV2|.|few
TGTGCCAGCATCATCGGGCAGGGTAGTAACTATGGCTACACCTTC
CASIIGQGSNYGYTF
>TRBJ1-1|TRBV29-1|.|few
TGCAGCGTTGCGCAGGGAACGAACACTGAAGCTTTCTTT
CSVAQGTNTEAFF
>TRBJ2-7|TRBV5-1|.|.
TGCGCCAGCAGCCCCTGGGTCGGACAGACTTACGAGCAGTACTTC
CASSPWVGQTYEQYF
>TRBJ2-1|TRBV5-6|TRBD2|.
TGTGCCAGCAGCTTGGTCCACCTGCTGGGGCGGGGGTACAATGAGCAGTTCTTC
CASSLVHLLGRGYNEQFF
>TRBJ2-2|TRBV7-9|.|.
TGTGCCAGCAGCTTACGACAGGCGATCGGGGAGCTGTTTTTT
CASSLRQAIGELFF
>TRBJ2-7|TRBV7-6|.|once
TGTGCCAGCAGCCCCCGGGGGGCTAGCAGAGAATACGAGCAGTACTTC
CASSPRGASREYEQYF
>TRBJ2-7|TRBV5-4|TRBD1|.
TGTGCCAGCAGCTCCACGGGACAGGGAATCCCCGAGCAGTACTTC
CASSSTGQGIPEQYF
>TRBJ2-7|TRBV6-1|.|.
TGTGCCAGCAGTTCCCTGACGCGGCCCCCCTACGAGCAGTACTTC
CASSSLTRPPYEQYF
>TRBJ2-7|TRBV7-9|.|.
TGTGCCAGCAGCTTAGCTGCAGGGCAGGGACACTACGAGCAGTACTTC
CASSLAAGQGHYEQYF
>TRBJ2-3|TRBV5-1|.|few
TGCGCCAGCAGCTTACTAGCCACAGATACGCAGTATTTT
CASSLLATDTQYF
>TRBJ2-6|TRBV5-6|.|.
TGTGCCAGCAGCTTTTCCGCTGGGGCCAACGTCCTGACTTTC
CASSFSAGANVLTF
>TRBJ1-1|TRBV28|.|.
TGTGCCAGCACGTGGAACGAGGACACTGAAGCTTTCTTT
CASTWNEDTEAFF
>TRBJ2-5|TRBV7-2|TRBD1|.
TGCGCCAGCAGCCCTGGACAGGGGCAAGAGACCCAGTACTTC
CASSPGQGQETQYF
>TRBJ1-5|TRBV7-2|.|once
TGTGCCAGCAGCCTAGCGGGGAGGGATCGGCAGCCCCAGCATTTT
CASSLAGRDRQPQHF
>TRBJ2-5|TRBV5-1|TRBD2|.
TGCGCCAGCAGCTTGCGGCCTAGCGGGAGTCGAGAGACCCAGTACTTC
CASSLRPSGSRETQYF
>TRBJ2-7|TRBV7-8|.|.
TGTGCCAGCAGCTTTCTTTCCTCCGAGCAGTACTTC
CASSFLSSEQYF
>TRBJ1-5|TRBV27|.|.
TGTGCCAGCAACCCAGGCACCGGAAGAAATCAGCCCCAGCATTTT
CASNPGTGRNQPQHF
>TRBJ1-4|TRBV28|.|.
TGTGCCAGCAGTACGTCACGGGGGTTAACTAATGAAAAACTGTTTTTT
CASSTSRGLTNEKLFF
>TRBJ1-4|TRBV7-9|.|.
TGTGCCAGCAGCCCAGGGTATAATGAAAAACTGTTTTTT
CASSPGYNEKLFF
>TRBJ2-7|TRBV5-4|TRBD2|.
TGTGCCAGCCAGAGTAGCGGGGGGATTCTGTCCGAGCAGTACTTC
CASQSSGGILSEQYF
>TRBJ2-7|TRBV7-2|.|few
TGTGCCAGCAGCTTGGGAACAGGGCTGTACGAGCAGTACTTC
CASSLGTGLYEQYF
>TRBJ2-5|TRBV5-1|TRBD2|.
TGCGCCAGCAGCTTGTCCTTAGCGGGACAAGAGACCCAGTACTTC
CASSLSLAGQETQYF
>TRBJ1-1|TRBV6-6|.|.
TGTGCCAGCAGCCAGGGTGGCAACGGAGCTTTCTTT
CASSQGGNGAFF
>TRBJ1-4|TRBV28|.|few
TGTGCCAGCACGCGCGGGGGTTTTAATGAAAAACTGTTTTTT
CASTRGGFNEKLFF